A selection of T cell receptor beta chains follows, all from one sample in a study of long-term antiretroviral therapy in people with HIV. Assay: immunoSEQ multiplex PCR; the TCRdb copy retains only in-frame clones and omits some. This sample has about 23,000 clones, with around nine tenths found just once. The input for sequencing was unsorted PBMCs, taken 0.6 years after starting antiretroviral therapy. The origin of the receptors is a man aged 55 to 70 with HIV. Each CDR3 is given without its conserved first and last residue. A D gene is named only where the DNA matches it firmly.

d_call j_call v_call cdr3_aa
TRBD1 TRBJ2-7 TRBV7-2 ASSPTGNLYEQY
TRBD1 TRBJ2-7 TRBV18 ASSLGQGIAEQY
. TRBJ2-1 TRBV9 ASSSGVSNSHNEQF
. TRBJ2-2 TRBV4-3 ASSQGWGRTGELF
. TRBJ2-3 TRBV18 ASSSYTSTDTQY
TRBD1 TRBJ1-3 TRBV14 ASSLDRGHIY
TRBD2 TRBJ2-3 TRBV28 ASRPGGAVDTQY
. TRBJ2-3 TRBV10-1 ASSFPGTDTQY
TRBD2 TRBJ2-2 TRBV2 ASSEGLAGVGTGELF
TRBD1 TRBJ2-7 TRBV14 ASSQDFSGQGSHEQY
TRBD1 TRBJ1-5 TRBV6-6 ASSLRTGEDQPQH
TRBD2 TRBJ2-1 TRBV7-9 ASSPDWAAGGRENEQF
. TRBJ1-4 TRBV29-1 SAGDNEKLF
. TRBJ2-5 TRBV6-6 ASSSGTGETQY
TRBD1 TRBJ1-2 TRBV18 ASSPDREDGYT
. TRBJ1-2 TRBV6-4 ASSEAAGTGYT